This TCR beta chain was sequenced during a study of cytomegalovirus exposure and HLA in healthy donors. Study in general: An analysis done earlier identified fewer than 140 million unique TCR beta sequences from about 179 million T cells. General study points: Later work found most CMV-associated TCR beta chains apparently HLA-restricted. V- and J-gene trimming of TCR beta was linked (in a later analysis) to a missense DCLRE1C variant. A few chains linked to CMV were shown in vitro to be specific for CMV antigens.

PCR used 60 Vbeta primers and 13 Jbeta primers. Repertoires were generated with immunoSEQ multiplex PCR, while TCRdb's copy carries only in-frame clones and drops some. Altogether some 200,000 clones are present, just under 80% being singletons, with the ten largest covering approximately 2.9%. In the case of this clone: Its matching antigen is unknown.

Germline V CDR1 and CDR2: SNHLY, FYNNEI. V lost 2 bases and J 3 bases, leaving 16 bases between the germline ends. There are 16 residues in the CDR3. This receptor was taken from a female donor in good health and CMV-seronegative. Sequences were obtained from PBMCs. The rearrangement uses TRBV2 and TRBJ1-2, with D possibly TRBD1 on 5 matching bases. CDR3 DNA: TGTGCCAGCAGTGAATCATCGGGGGTCTACTACTATGGCTACACCTTC. Translating gives CASSESSGVYYYGYTF.